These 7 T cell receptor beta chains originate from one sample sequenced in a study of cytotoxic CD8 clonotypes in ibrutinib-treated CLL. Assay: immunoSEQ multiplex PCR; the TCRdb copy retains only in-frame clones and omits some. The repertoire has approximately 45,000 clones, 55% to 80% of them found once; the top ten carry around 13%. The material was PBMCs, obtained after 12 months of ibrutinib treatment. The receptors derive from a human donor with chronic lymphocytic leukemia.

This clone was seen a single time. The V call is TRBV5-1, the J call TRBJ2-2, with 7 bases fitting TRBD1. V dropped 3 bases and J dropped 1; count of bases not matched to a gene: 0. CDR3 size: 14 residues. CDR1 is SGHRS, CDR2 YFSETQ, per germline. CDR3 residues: CASSWTGNTGELFF. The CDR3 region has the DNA TGCGCCAGCAGCTGGACAGGGAACACCGGGGAGCTGTTTTTT.

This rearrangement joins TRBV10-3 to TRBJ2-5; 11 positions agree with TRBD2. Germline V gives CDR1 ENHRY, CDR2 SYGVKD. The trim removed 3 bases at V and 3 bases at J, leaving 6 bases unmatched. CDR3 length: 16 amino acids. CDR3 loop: CAISDTSGGLEETQYF. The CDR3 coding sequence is TGTGCCATCAGTGATACTAGCGGGGGTTTGGAAGAGACCCAGTACTTC.

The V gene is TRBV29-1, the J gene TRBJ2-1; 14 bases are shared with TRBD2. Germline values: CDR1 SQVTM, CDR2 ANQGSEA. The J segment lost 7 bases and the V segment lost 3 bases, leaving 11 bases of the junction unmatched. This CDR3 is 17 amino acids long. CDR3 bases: TGCAGCGTTGATGGGTTGACGGGACTAGCGGGGGAGAATGAGCAGTTCTTC. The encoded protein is CSVDGLTGLAGENEQFF.

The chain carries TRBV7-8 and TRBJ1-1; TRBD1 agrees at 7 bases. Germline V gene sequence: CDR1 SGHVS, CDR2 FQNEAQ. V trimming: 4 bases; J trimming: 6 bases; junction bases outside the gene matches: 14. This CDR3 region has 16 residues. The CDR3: CASSSRTGIFRAEAFF. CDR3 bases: TGTGCCAGCAGCTCTCGGACAGGAATCTTTAGGGCTGAAGCTTTCTTT.

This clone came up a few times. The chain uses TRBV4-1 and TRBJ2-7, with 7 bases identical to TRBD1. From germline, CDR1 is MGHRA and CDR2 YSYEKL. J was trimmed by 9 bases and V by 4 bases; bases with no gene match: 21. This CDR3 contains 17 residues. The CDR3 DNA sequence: TGCGCCAGCAGCCTGTACGCAGACCCCGGGACAGCTGCTGGGCAGTACTTC. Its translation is CASSLYADPGTAAGQYF.

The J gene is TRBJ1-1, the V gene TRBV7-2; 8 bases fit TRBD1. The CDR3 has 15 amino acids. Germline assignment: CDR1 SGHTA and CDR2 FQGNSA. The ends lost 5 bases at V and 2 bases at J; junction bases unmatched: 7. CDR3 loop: CASSPYRGLNTEAFF. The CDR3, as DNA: TGTGCCAGCAGCCCCTACAGGGGGTTAAACACTGAAGCTTTCTTT. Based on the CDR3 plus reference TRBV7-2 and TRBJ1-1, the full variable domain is GAGVSQSPSNKVTEKGKDVELRCDPISGHTALYWYRQSLGQGLEFLIYFQGNSAPDKSGLPSDRFSAERTGGSVSTLTIQRTQQEDSAVYLCASSPYRGLNTEAFFGQGTRLTVV.

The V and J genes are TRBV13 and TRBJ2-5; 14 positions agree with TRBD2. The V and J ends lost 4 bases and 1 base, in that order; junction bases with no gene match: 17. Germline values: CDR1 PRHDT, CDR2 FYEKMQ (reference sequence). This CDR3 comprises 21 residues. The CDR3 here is CASSSLEPRLAGGRSQETQYF. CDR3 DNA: TGTGCCAGCAGCTCCCTCGAGCCGAGACTAGCGGGGGGGCGAAGCCAAGAGACCCAGTACTTC.